This TCR beta chain came from a study of cytotoxic CD8 clonotypes in ibrutinib-treated CLL. Background on the study: Samples had a mean of roughly 230,000 productive templates and around 90,000 productive rearrangements.

The CDR3 has 15 residues. Trimming pared 0 bases from V and 0 bases from J, leaving 7 bases between. Germline CDR1 reads SGDLS; CDR2 reads YYNGEE. Repertoires were generated with immunoSEQ multiplex PCR, while TCRdb's copy carries only in-frame clones and drops some. The sample records 110,000 to 150,000 clones, roughly 77% being singletons. The sample consisted of PBMCs, taken after 12 months of ibrutinib treatment. The chain employs TRBV9 and TRBJ1-5; D unresolved. The TCR originated in a human donor with chronic lymphocytic leukemia. CDR3 sequence reads: CASSVEPNSNQPQHF. For the CDR3, the DNA is TGTGCCAGCAGCGTAGAGCCAAATAGCAATCAGCCCCAGCATTTT.